One and the same sample provided the 29 T cell receptor beta chains below, sequenced in a study of blood T cells in healthy people across ages. Then a second PCR, running about 7 to 11 cycles, was carried out with a sample-barcoded 5' primer and a J-beta primer mix. A single record per CDR3 protein comes from TCRdb applying MiXCR to the 5' RACE reads. The data contain approximately 2,000,000 distinct CDR3 sequences, roughly two fifths of them singletons. Sequences were obtained from blood. The receptors originated from a human donor in good health.

This clonotype turned up a few times. The chain combines TRBV6-2 or TRBV6-3 with TRBJ1-2; D ambiguous. This CDR3 has 13 residues. The V end was cut by 0 bases, the J end by 6 bases, with 8 bases between. From germline, CDR1 is MNHEY and CDR2 SVGEGT. The CDR3 loop is CASSYSTQDGYTF. The CDR3 nucleotides are TGTGCCAGCAGTTACTCGACGCAGGATGGCTACACCTTC.

This chain uses TRBV5-6 with TRBJ1-5; TRBD1 is a possible D gene (6 bases). With 0 bases removed from V and 1 base from J, the gap between germline ends came to 14 bases. CDR1 is SGHDT, CDR2 YYEEEE, per germline. There are 17 residues in the CDR3. The CDR3 region is CASSLERGQGSNQPQHF. The CDR3 nucleotides read TGTGCCAGCAGCTTGGAACGCGGGCAGGGGAGCAATCAGCCCCAGCATTTT.

This clonotype has more than one count but fewer than ten. The chain combines TRBV12-3 or TRBV12-4 with TRBJ2-4, with D perhaps TRBD1 or TRBD2 (6 bases each). The CDR3 loop spans 20 amino acids. Trimming pared 2 bases from V and 13 bases from J, leaving 36 bases between. The chain's CDR3 is CASSLSLNRAAGSGDNEQYF. The CDR3 DNA is TGTGCCAGCAGTTTAAGTTTAAACCGGGCAGCCGGGTCGGGGGACAATGAGCAGTACTTC.

V usage is TRBV24-1 and J usage is TRBJ2-1; TRBD2 is a possible D gene (6 bases). V lost 6 bases to trimming and J lost 7 bases, with 21 bases between them. Germline CDR1 reads KGHDR; CDR2 reads SFDVKD. This CDR3 has 16 residues. The CDR3 nucleotides are TGTGCCACCAGTACATCGAAGCCCGACGGGGGAAATGAGCAGTTCTTC. Its translation is CATSTSKPDGGNEQFF.

V gene TRBV5-5 combines with J gene TRBJ2-7; 10 bases map to TRBD1. Per germline, CDR1 SGHKS and CDR2 YYEKEE (reference sequence). The trim removed 4 bases at V and 2 bases at J, leaving 6 bases unmatched. The CDR3 has 15 residues. This chain's CDR3 is CASSPDRGLTYEQYF. The CDR3 region has the DNA TGTGCCAGCAGCCCCGACAGGGGGCTAACCTACGAGCAGTACTTC.

This clonotype was observed once. The limits of the CDR3 on the DNA are not certain, so only TCRdb's listed CDR3 is given. The V and J genes are TRBV12-3 or TRBV12-4 and TRBJ2-3; the D call TRBD1 from the table was never checked on the DNA. A total of 17 residues make up the CDR3, ends included. CDR3: CASSFRVGGGSTDTRYF.

The chain employs TRBV20-1 and TRBJ2-2; maybe TRBD2 (5 bases). Trimming removed 3 bases from V and 5 bases from J, with 7 bases in between. The CDR3 covers 12 residues. CDR1 and CDR2 (germline): DFQATT, SNEGSKA (reference sequence). CDR3 sequence: CSASRGTGELFF. CDR3 bases: TGCAGTGCTAGCCGAGGGACCGGGGAGCTGTTTTTT.

The chain employs TRBV12-3 or TRBV12-4 and TRBJ1-1; D is uncertain. CDR3 length: 13 residues. V lost 1 base, J lost 10 bases, and 13 bases lay in between. The CDR3 nucleotides are TGTGCCAGCAGTTTAGGCGTCGCCGCGGCAGCTTTCTTT. Its translation: CASSLGVAAAAFF.

The chain carries TRBV11-1 and TRBJ2-1, with 9 bases lining up with TRBD1. Germline CDR1 is SGHAT and CDR2 is FQDESV (reference sequence). The V gene end was trimmed by 1 base and the J gene end by 4 bases; junction bases not matched to a gene: 5. This CDR3 has 16 residues. The CDR3 nucleotides are TGTGCCAGCAGCTTAGTTAACAGGGGGCTGTACAATGAGCAGTTCTTC. Translated: CASSLVNRGLYNEQFF.

This clonotype was seen a handful of times. The chain recombines TRBV7-2 with TRBJ2-7, with D unclear. The CDR3 totals 14 residues. Deletions cut 3 bases from V and 2 bases from J, with 11 bases between. Per the germline V gene, CDR1 is SGHTA and CDR2 is FQGNSA. The CDR3: CASSLAAEPYEQYF. The CDR3 DNA reads as TGTGCCAGCAGCTTGGCGGCAGAGCCCTACGAGCAGTACTTC.

This clonotype was detected a few times. This chain connects TRBV6-1 to TRBJ1-5; possibly TRBD1 for D (6 bases). CDR1 MNHNS and CDR2 SASEGT come from the germline V gene. CDR3 size: 14 residues. Between the trimmed V and J ends, which lost 6 bases and 3 bases, there was a span of 12 bases. The CDR3 region is CASSRGQSNQPQHF. In nucleotides, the CDR3 is TGTGCCAGCAGCCGCGGACAGTCCAATCAGCCCCAGCATTTT.

This clonotype was seen more than once but under ten times. This rearrangement joins TRBV7-2 to TRBJ1-6, with a weak D call TRBD1 (5 bases). The germline CDR1 and CDR2 sequences are SGHTA and FQGNSA. Trimming took off 4 bases at V and 0 bases at J, with 13 bases between the two ends. The CDR3 loop spans 17 amino acids. This CDR3 reads CASSSSSGGSYNSPLHF. The CDR3 DNA is TGTGCCAGCAGCTCCTCGTCGGGGGGCTCCTATAATTCACCCCTCCACTTT.

This clonotype has ten or more counts. One end of the junction fails to match germline, which may point to a read error. CDR3 residues: CASSSQGDYGYTF. The CDR3 region has the DNA TGCGCCAGCAGCTCCCAGGGAGACTATGGCTACACCTTC. This chain links TRBV7-9 with TRBJ1-2, with D maybe TRBD1 (5 bases). The CDR3 loop spans 13 amino acids. In germline, CDR1 is SEHNR, CDR2 FQNEAQ (reference sequence).

The chain carries TRBV4-1 and TRBJ2-7; maybe TRBD2 (5 bases). Gene TRBJ2-5 matches the end of the DNA better, so the J call may be wrong. The CDR3 has 16 residues. Germline CDR1 reads MGHRA; CDR2 reads YSYEKL. The chain's CDR3 is CASSQGSSFIRETQYF. The CDR3 DNA is TGCGCCAGCAGCCAAGGGTCTAGCTTCATCCGGGAGACCCAGTACTTC.

This rearrangement joins TRBV25-1 to TRBJ1-2; no clear D. This CDR3 is 15 amino acids long. The V end was cut by 1 base, the J end by 3 bases, with 12 bases between. From germline, CDR1 is MGHDK and CDR2 SYGVNS. CDR3 loop: CASSEFVVADYGYTF. The DNA for the CDR3 is TGTGCCAGCAGTGAATTCGTAGTGGCAGACTATGGCTACACCTTC.

This clonotype appeared a few times. The genes are TRBV2 and TRBJ1-4; D not certain. Trimming left V 11 bases short and J 0 bases short, with 13 bases between. The CDR3 has 14 residues. Germline assignment: CDR1 SNHLY and CDR2 FYNNEI. CDR3 protein: CAGLRQTTNEKLFF. CDR3 nucleotides: TGTGCCGGGTTAAGGCAAACAACTAATGAAAAACTGTTTTTT.

A few counts support this clonotype. The chain has TRBV20-1 and TRBJ2-5; 11 bases fit TRBD1. Gene TRBJ2-7 matches the end of the DNA better, so the J call may be wrong. This CDR3 has 15 residues. In germline, CDR1 is DFQATT, CDR2 SNEGSKA (reference sequence). In DNA, the CDR3 is TGCAGTGCTAGACCCGGGACAGGGGGAAAGGACGAGCAGTACTTC. It specifies CSARPGTGGKDEQYF.

V gene TRBV7-9 combines with J gene TRBJ2-4; 7 positions match TRBD1. The DNA end is more similar to TRBJ2-7, so the J call may be wrong. The CDR3 loop spans 16 amino acids. CDR1 is SEHNR and CDR2 is FQNEAQ in the germline V gene (reference sequence). CDR3 region: CASSLISKGASYEQYF. Written as DNA, the CDR3 is TGTGCCAGCAGCTTAATTTCTAAGGGGGCATCCTACGAGCAGTACTTC.

This clonotype was observed a few times. J is TRBJ2-5 and V is TRBV29-1; tentative D call: TRBD1 (6 bases). The V end was cut by 5 bases, the J end by 5 bases, with 18 bases between. The CDR3 sequence is 14 residues long. The V gene's germline CDR1 is SQVTM and CDR2 ANQGSEA. CDR3 DNA sequence: TGCAGCGTTTACTCCCAGGGGTTAGGGGAGACCCAGTACTTC. It is translated as CSVYSQGLGETQYF.

The J gene is TRBJ1-5, the V gene TRBV7-6; TRBD1 might be the D (6 bases). Germline V CDR1 and CDR2: SGHVS, FNYEAQ. The ends were cut back, 0 bases at V and 4 bases at J, with 10 bases in the middle. This CDR3 spans 15 amino acids. This CDR3 reads CASSLATGKNQPQHF. In DNA form, the CDR3 reads TGTGCCAGCAGCTTAGCGACAGGAAAAAATCAGCCCCAGCATTTT.

This chain joins TRBV20-1 and TRBJ2-3; D is uncertain. Looked up from germline, CDR1 is DFQATT and CDR2 is SNEGSKA (reference sequence). The CDR3 runs 14 residues. V gave up 0 bases and J gave up 5 bases, with 12 bases separating them. This chain's CDR3 is CSARDGSTEDTQYF. CDR3 bases: TGCAGTGCTAGAGATGGAAGTACGGAAGATACGCAGTATTTT.

V is TRBV12-5 and J is TRBJ2-6; D is undetermined. The V end lost 1 base, the J end lost 0 bases, and 4 bases lay between the germline ends. From germline, CDR1 is LGHNT and CDR2 FRNRAP. This CDR3 has 15 amino acids. In DNA form, the CDR3 reads TGTGCTAGTGGTTTGGAGGTCTCTGGGGCCAACGTCCTGACTTTC. It codes for CASGLEVSGANVLTF.

This clonotype was seen only a few times. The rearrangement links TRBV3-1 to TRBJ2-1; 9 positions agree with TRBD2. Trimming cost V 8 bases and J 3 bases; bases outside gene matches: 5. In germline, CDR1 is LGHDT, CDR2 YNNKEL (reference sequence). The CDR3 is made up of 14 amino acids. The CDR3 sequence is CASVQTSGYNEQFF. In nucleotides, the CDR3 is TGTGCCAGCGTTCAGACTAGCGGCTACAATGAGCAGTTCTTC.

The rearrangement joins TRBV7-8 to TRBJ2-1; 16 nucleotides align to TRBD2. CDR1 and CDR2 from the germline V gene are SGHVS and FQNEAQ. Trimming cost V 6 bases and J 9 bases; bases outside gene matches: 11. The CDR3 is 17 residues long. CDR3 amino acids: CASRRTGTSGGGSEQFF. The CDR3 DNA reads as TGTGCCAGCAGGCGAACCGGGACTAGCGGGGGGGGGAGTGAGCAGTTCTTC. The variable domain in full, completed from reference TRBV7-8 and TRBJ2-1, reads GAGVSQSPRYKVAKRGQDVALRCDPISGHVSLFWYQQALGQGPEFLTYFQNEAQLDKSGLPSDRFFAERPEGSVSTLKIQRTQQEDSAVYLCASRRTGTSGGGSEQFFGPGTRLTVL.

The J gene is TRBJ2-5, the V gene TRBV4-1; TRBD2 matches at 8 bases. The better agreement between TRBJ2-4 and the DNA end casts doubt on the J call. The CDR3 sequence is 13 residues long. Germline V gene sequence: CDR1 MGHRA, CDR2 YSYEKL. The CDR3 spells CASRGAGGTIQYF. CDR3 nucleotides: TGCGCCAGCAGGGGGGCGGGAGGAACCATTCAGTACTTC.

The chain carries TRBV7-2 and TRBJ2-1; 7 bases are a match to TRBD1. The CDR3 covers 13 residues. Germline assignment: CDR1 SGHTA and CDR2 FQGNSA. V was clipped by 5 bases and J by 12 bases; unmatched bases: 10. This CDR3 reads CASSLGQAPLQFF. Written as DNA, the CDR3 is TGTGCCAGCAGCCTCGGACAGGCACCCCTGCAGTTCTTC.

The chain is built from TRBV30 and TRBJ1-5; possibly TRBD1 for D (6 bases). This CDR3 contains 13 residues. Germline CDR1 GTSNPN, CDR2 SVGIG (reference sequence). V shed 5 bases and J shed 7 bases, with 15 bases lying between them. The chain's CDR3 is CAWRGGVDQPQHF. In DNA, the CDR3 is TGTGCCTGGCGAGGGGGGGTCGACCAGCCCCAGCATTTT. Complete variable domain (other parts from reference TRBV30 and TRBJ1-5): SQTIHQWPATLVQPVGSPLSLECTVEGTSNPNLYWYRQAAGRGLQLLFYSVGIGQISSEVPQNLSASRPQDRQFILSSKKLLLSDSGFYLCAWRGGVDQPQHFGDGTRLSIL.

The chain employs TRBV5-6 and TRBJ2-1; 7 bases agree with TRBD1. This CDR3 comprises 13 residues. V was clipped by 4 bases and J by 7 bases; unmatched bases: 5. Germline-derived CDR1 and CDR2 are SGHDT and YYEEEE. The CDR3 bases are TGTGCCAGCAGCACGACAGGGATGAATGAGCAGTTCTTC. Translation gives CASSTTGMNEQFF.

The genes are TRBV29-1 and TRBJ2-5; 8 bases map to TRBD1. The CDR3 is made up of 15 amino acids. Germline CDR1 SQVTM, CDR2 ANQGSEA. J was trimmed by 5 bases and V by 7 bases; bases with no gene match: 15. For the CDR3, the DNA is TGCAGCGCCATGTCCCCGGGACAGGAATGGGAGACCCAGTACTTC. As protein: CSAMSPGQEWETQYF.